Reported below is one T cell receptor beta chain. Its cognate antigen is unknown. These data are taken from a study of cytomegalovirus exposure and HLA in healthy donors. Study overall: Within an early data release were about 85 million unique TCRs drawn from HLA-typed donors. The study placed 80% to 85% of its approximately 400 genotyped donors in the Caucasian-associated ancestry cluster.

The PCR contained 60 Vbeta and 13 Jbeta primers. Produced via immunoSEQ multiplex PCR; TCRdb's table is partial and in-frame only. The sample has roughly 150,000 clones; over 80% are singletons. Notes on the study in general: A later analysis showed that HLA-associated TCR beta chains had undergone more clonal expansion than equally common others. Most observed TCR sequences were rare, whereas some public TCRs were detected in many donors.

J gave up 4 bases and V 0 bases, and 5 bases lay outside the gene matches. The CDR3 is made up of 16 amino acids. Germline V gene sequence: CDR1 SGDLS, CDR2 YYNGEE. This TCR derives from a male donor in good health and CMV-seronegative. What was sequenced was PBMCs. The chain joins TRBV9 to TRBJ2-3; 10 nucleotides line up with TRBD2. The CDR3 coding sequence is TGTGCCAGCAGCGTAGGCCTAGCGGGGGCCGCAGATACGCAGTATTTT. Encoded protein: CASSVGLAGAADTQYF.